This T cell receptor beta chain was recovered during a study of cytomegalovirus exposure and HLA in healthy donors. The PCR employed 60 Vbeta primers together with 13 Jbeta primers. This table comes from immunoSEQ multiplex PCR, and its TCRdb copy is limited to in-frame clones, with some not included. In the table there are 150,000 or so clones, 77% of which are singletons. Worth noting for this clone: Other DNA sequences in the sample encode the same CDR3.

This TCR derives from a woman between 25 and 40 years old in good health and CMV-seronegative. The sequenced material came from PBMCs.

The CDR3 coding sequence is TGTGCCAGTAGTATCGGGGCGGGAACCTACGAGCAGTACTTC. Its translation: CASSIGAGTYEQYF. The chain combines TRBV19 with TRBJ2-7, with a possible D match to TRBD2 (6 bases). Deletions cut 3 bases from V and 2 bases from J, with 11 bases between. From germline, CDR1 is LNHDA and CDR2 SQIVND (reference sequence). There are 14 residues in the CDR3.